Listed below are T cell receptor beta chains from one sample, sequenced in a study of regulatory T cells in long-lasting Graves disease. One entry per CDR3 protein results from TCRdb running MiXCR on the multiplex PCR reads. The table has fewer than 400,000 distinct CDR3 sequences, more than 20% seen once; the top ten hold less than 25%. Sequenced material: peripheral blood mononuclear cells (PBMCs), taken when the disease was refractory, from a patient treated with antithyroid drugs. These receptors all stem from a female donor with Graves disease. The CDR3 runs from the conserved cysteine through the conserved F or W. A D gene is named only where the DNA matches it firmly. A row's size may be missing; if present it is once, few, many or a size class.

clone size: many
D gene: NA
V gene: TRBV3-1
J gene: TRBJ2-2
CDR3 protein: CASSQGAGELFF
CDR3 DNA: TGTGCCAGCAGCCAAGGAGCCGGGGAGCTGTTTTTT

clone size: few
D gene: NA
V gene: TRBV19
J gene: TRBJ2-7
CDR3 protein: CASRGPKHNEQYF
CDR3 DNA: TGTGCCAGTAGGGGACCGAAACACAACGAGCAGTACTTC

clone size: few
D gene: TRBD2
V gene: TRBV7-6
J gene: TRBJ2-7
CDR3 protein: CASSLDSGSAREQYF
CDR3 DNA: TGTGCCAGCAGCTTAGATAGCGGGAGTGCCAGGGAGCAGTACTTC

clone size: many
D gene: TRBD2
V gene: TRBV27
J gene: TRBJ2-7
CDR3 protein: CASSLSLAATYEQYF
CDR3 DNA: TGTGCCAGCAGTTTATCGCTAGCGGCCACCTACGAGCAGTACTTC

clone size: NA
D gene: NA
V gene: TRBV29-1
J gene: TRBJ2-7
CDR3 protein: CSVEGVDNEQYF
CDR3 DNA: TGCAGCGTTGAAGGCGTCGACAACGAGCAGTACTTC

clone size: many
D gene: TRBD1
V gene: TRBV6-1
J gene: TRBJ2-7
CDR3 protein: CASSTTGVTSYEQYF
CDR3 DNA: TGTGCCAGCAGTACCACAGGGGTTACCTCCTACGAGCAGTACTTC

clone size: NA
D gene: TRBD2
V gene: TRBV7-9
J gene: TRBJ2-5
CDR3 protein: CASNPRGGETQYF
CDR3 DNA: TGTGCCAGCAACCCCCGGGGGGGGGAGACCCAGTACTTC

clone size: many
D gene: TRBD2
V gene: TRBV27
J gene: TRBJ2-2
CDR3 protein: CASSFSGRGGELFF
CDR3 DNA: TGTGCCAGCAGTTTCTCCGGGAGGGGCGGGGAGCTGTTTTTT

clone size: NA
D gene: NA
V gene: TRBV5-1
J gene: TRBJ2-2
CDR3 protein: CASKYDAGELSF
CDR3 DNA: TGCGCCAGCAAGTACGATGCCGGGGAGCTGTCTTTT

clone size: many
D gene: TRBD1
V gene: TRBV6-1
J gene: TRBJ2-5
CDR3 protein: CASSPHPGQGADQYF
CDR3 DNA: TGTGCCAGCAGTCCCCACCCGGGACAGGGGGCGGACCAGTACTTC

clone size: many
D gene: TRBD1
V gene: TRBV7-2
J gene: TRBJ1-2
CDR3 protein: CASSFRTGGGYTF
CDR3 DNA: TGTGCCAGCAGCTTTCGGACAGGGGGTGGCTACACCTTC

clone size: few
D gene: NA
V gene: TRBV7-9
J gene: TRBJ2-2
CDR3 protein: CASSLTLIDTGELFF
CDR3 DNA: TGTGCCAGCAGCCTAACTCTGATTGACACCGGGGAGCTGTTTTTT

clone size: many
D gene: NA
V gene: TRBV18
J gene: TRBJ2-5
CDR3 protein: CASSSTAQETQYF
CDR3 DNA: TGTGCCAGCTCATCGACGGCACAAGAGACCCAGTACTTC

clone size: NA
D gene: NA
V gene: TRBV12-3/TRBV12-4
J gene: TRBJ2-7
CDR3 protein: CASRRKNELSYEQYF
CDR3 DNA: TGTGCCAGCAGGAGGAAAAACGAACTATCCTACGAGCAGTACTTC

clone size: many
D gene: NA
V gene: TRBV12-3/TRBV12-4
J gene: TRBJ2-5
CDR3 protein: CASSFRPLAFETQYF
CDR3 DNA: TGTGCCAGCAGTTTCCGCCCCCTAGCATTTGAGACCCAGTACTTC

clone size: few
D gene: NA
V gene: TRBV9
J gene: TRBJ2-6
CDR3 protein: CASSDLGVGANVLTF
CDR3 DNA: TGTGCCAGCAGCGATCTAGGGGTTGGGGCCAACGTCCTGACTTTC

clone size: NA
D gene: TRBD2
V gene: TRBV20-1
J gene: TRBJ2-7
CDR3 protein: CSAKTSGSSFAEQYF
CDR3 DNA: TGCAGTGCTAAGACTAGCGGGAGTAGTTTCGCCGAGCAGTACTTC

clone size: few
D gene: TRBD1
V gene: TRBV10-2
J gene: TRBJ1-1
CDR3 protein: CASSAGQGMNTEAFF
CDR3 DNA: TGCGCCAGCAGCGCGGGACAGGGGATGAACACTGAAGCTTTCTTT

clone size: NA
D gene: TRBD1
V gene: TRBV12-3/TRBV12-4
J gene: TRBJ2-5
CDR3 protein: CASTKDRGFRLQETQYF
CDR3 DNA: TGTGCCAGCACCAAAGACAGGGGGTTTAGGCTCCAAGAGACCCAGTACTTC

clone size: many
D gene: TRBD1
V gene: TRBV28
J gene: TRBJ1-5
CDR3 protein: CASTIYGTVTYQPQHF
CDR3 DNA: TGTGCCAGCACGATTTATGGGACAGTGACCTATCAGCCCCAGCATTTT

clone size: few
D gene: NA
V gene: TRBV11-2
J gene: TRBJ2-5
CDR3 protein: CASSFGPPRGAGETQYF
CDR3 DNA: TGTGCCAGCAGCTTTGGCCCACCGAGAGGGGCAGGGGAGACCCAGTACTTC

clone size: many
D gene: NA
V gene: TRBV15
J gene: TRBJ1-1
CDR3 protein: CATSRVSGLGGTEAFF
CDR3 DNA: TGTGCCACCAGCAGAGTCTCTGGACTCGGGGGCACTGAAGCTTTCTTT

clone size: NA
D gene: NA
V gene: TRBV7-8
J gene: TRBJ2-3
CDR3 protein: CASSLAGTSSTTDTQYF
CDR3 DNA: TGTGCCAGCAGCTTAGCCGGTACTAGCAGTACCACAGATACGCAGTATTTT

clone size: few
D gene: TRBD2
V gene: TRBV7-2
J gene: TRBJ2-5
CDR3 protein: CASSLEFASGTHQETQYF
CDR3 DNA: TGTGCCAGCAGCTTAGAGTTTGCTAGCGGGACCCACCAAGAGACCCAGTACTTC

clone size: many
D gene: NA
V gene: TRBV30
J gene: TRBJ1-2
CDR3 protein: CAWGPPGTATNYGYTF
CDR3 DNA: TGTGCCTGGGGGCCCCCCGGGACGGCTACGAACTATGGCTACACCTTC

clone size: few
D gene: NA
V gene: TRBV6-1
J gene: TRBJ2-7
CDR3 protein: CASSTPTGIGAVEQYF
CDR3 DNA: TGTGCCAGCAGTACACCCACCGGGATCGGAGCTGTCGAGCAGTACTTC

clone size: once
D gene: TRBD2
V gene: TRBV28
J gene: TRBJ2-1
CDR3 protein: CASSPTGPQILAGVGEQFF
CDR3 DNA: TGTGCCAGCAGCCCGACAGGGCCTCAAATACTAGCGGGAGTTGGTGAGCAGTTCTTC

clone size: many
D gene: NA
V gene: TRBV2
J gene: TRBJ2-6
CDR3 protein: CASTASRNSGANVLTF
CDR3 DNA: TGTGCCAGCACCGCCTCAAGAAACTCTGGGGCCAACGTCCTGACTTTC

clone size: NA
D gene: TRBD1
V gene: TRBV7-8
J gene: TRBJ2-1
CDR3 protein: CASSYNRDRPYNEQFF
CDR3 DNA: TGTGCCAGCAGCTATAACCGGGACAGACCCTACAATGAGCAGTTCTTC

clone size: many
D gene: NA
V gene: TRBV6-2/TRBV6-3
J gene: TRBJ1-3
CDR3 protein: CASSYTATRSGNTIYF
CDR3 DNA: TGTGCCAGCAGTTACACCGCCACCCGCTCTGGAAACACCATATATTTT

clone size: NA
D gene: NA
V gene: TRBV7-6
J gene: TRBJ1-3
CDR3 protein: CASSLVGADGNTIYF
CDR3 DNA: TGTGCCAGCAGCTTAGTTGGGGCAGATGGAAACACCATATATTTT

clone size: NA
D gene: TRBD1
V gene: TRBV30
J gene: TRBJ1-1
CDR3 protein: CAHRQGGTEAFF
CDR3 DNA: TGTGCTCACCGGCAGGGGGGGACTGAAGCTTTCTTT

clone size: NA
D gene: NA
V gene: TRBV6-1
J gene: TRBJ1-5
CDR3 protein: CASSKLTVSNQPQHF
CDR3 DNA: TGTGCCAGCAGTAAACTTACAGTTAGCAATCAGCCCCAGCATTTT

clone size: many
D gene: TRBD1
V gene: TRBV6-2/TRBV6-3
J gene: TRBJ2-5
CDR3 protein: CASSTYKDRGGETQYF
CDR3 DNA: TGTGCCAGCAGTACCTACAAGGACAGGGGAGGAGAGACCCAGTACTTC

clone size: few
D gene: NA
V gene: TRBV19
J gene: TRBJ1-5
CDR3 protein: CASSTGIQPQHF
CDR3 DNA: TGTGCCAGTAGTACTGGGATCCAGCCCCAGCATTTT

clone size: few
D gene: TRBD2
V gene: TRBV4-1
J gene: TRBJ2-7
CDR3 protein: CASSHRLAGGYEQYF
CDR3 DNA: TGCGCCAGCAGCCATCGACTAGCGGGAGGCTACGAGCAGTACTTC